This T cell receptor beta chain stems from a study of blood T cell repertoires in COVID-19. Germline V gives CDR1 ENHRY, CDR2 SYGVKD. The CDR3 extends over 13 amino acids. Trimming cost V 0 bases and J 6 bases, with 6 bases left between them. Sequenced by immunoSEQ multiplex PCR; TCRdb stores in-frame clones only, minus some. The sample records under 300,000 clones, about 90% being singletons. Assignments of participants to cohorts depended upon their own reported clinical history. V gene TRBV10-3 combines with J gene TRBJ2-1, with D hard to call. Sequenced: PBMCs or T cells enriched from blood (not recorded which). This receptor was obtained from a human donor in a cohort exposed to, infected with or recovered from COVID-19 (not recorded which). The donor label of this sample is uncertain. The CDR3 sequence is CAISESASNEQFF. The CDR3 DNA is TGTGCCATCAGTGAGTCGGCCAGCAATGAGCAGTTCTTC.